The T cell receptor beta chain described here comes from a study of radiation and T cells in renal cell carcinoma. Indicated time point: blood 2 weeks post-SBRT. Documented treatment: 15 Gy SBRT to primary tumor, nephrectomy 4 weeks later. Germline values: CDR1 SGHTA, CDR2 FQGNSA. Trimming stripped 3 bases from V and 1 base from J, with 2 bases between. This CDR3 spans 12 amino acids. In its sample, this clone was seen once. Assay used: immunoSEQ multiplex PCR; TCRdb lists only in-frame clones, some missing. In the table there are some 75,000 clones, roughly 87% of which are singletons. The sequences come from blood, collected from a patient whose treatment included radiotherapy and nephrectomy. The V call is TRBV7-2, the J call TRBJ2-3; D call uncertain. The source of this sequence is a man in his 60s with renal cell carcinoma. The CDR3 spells CASSLGTDTQYF. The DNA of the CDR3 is TGTGCCAGCAGCTTGGGCACAGATACGCAGTATTTT.